Sequencing of this T cell receptor beta chain was carried out in a study of cytomegalovirus exposure and HLA in healthy donors. Background on the study: Around 80 million unique TCR sequences came from HLA-typed donors in an early release.

Findings of the study overall: In a later analysis, compared with equally common non-associated chains, HLA-associated beta chains were more expanded.

With regard to this clone: Its antigen is unknown.

Vbeta (60) and Jbeta (13) primers were used in the PCR. In the authors' workflow: A follow-up analysis tallied about 80 million unique TCR beta chains, roughly 11 million shared. Using immunoSEQ multiplex PCR, the repertoire was profiled, and TCRdb retains in-frame clones only, with some absent. V, J and clone size are those of that table, while D and trimming were read from the DNA. This listing includes 50,000 or so clones. The sequence was obtained from a woman aged 40 to 49 in good health and CMV-seronegative. The sequenced material came from PBMCs.

The CDR3 nucleotides read TGTGCCAGTAATCGTGGGAGTAGCGCGAACACTGAAGCTTTCTTT. This codes for CASNRGSSANTEAFF. This chain links TRBV19 with TRBJ1-1; D call uncertain. CDR1 is LNHDA and CDR2 is SQIVND in the germline V gene (reference sequence). The V end lost 7 bases, the J end lost 1 base, and 16 bases lay between the germline ends. The length of the CDR3 is 15 residues.